One sample yielded the 17 T cell receptor beta chains listed below, sequenced in a study of cytomegalovirus exposure and HLA in healthy donors. PCR used 60 Vbeta primers and 13 Jbeta primers. Using immunoSEQ multiplex PCR, the repertoire was profiled, and TCRdb retains in-frame clones only, with some absent. The repertoire holds more than 95,000 clones, with over 70% as singletons. Material: PBMCs. The receptors originated from a female donor in good health and CMV-seronegative.

J is TRBJ1-2 and V is TRBV2; TRBD1 matches at 8 bases. Germline CDR1 SNHLY, CDR2 FYNNEI. J lost 2 bases, V lost 5 bases, and 10 bases had no gene match. The CDR3 has 16 amino acids. In nucleotides, the CDR3 is TGTGCCAGCAGTCCCGAGGGAGGGACAGGAAACTATGGCTACACCTTC. It specifies CASSPEGGTGNYGYTF.

The genes are TRBV12-5 and TRBJ2-1, with 10 positions matching TRBD2. The junction had 8 bases not matched to a gene; V was cut back by 5 bases and J by 4 bases. Germline lookup yields CDR1 LGHNT and CDR2 FRNRAP. CDR3 length: 16 amino acids. CDR3 DNA sequence: TGTGCTAGTGGTCCATCTAGCGGGGGAGTATACAATGAGCAGTTCTTC. Translating it yields CASGPSSGGVYNEQFF. The full variable domain, completed using reference TRBV12-5 and TRBJ2-1, is DARVTQTPRHKVTEMGQEVTMRCQPILGHNTVFWYRQTMMQGLELLAYFRNRAPLDDSGMPKDRFSAEMPDATLATLKIQPSEPRDSAVYFCASGPSSGGVYNEQFFGPGTRLTVL.

This chain joins TRBV6-5 and TRBJ1-2; 8 nucleotides agree with TRBD1. The germline V gene has CDR1 MNHEY and CDR2 SVGAGI. The CDR3 length is 15 residues. The V segment lost 4 bases and the J segment 3 bases; nucleotides outside the gene matches: 7. The CDR3 loop is CASSFLLDRDYGYTF. CDR3 coding DNA: TGTGCCAGCAGTTTCCTTCTGGACAGGGACTATGGCTACACCTTC.

The J gene is TRBJ1-2, the V gene TRBV18, with D possibly TRBD1 on 5 matching bases. Trimming stripped 2 bases from V and 4 bases from J, with 17 bases between. The CDR3 is 16 residues long. Germline values: CDR1 KGHSH, CDR2 LQKENI. DNA for the CDR3: TGTGCCAGCTCACCAAACTCGCAGGGCGCCAGCTATGGCTACACCTTC. Protein product: CASSPNSQGASYGYTF.

V usage is TRBV9 and J usage is TRBJ2-1; D is perhaps TRBD2 (6 bases). The germline V gene encodes CDR1 SGDLS and CDR2 YYNGEE. V was shortened by 4 bases and J by 4 bases, with 12 bases between the two germline ends. The CDR3 runs to 14 residues. The CDR3, as DNA: TGTGCCAGCAGCCCGGGCGGGGATTACAATGAGCAGTTCTTC. It encodes CASSPGGDYNEQFF.

This clone occurred once. The chain uses TRBV5-1 and TRBJ2-7, with D tentatively TRBD2 (6 bases). CDR3 length: 13 residues. Between the trimmed V and J ends, which lost 3 bases and 5 bases, there was a span of 12 bases. In germline, CDR1 is SGHRS, CDR2 YFSETQ. CDR3 bases: TGCGCCAGCAGCTACTATCGGGGGAACGAGCAGTACTTC. This gives the protein CASSYYRGNEQYF.

This clone was seen a single time. This sequence joins TRBV5-6 and TRBJ2-1; 11 nucleotides line up with TRBD2. Germline V gene data show CDR1 as SGHDT and CDR2 as YYEEEE. V was pared by 1 base and J by 8 bases, with 11 bases of the junction left unmatched. The CDR3 totals 17 residues. CDR3 nucleotide sequence: TGTGCCAGCAGCTTGAGAACGGGACTAGCGGCGTTCGATGAGCAGTTCTTC. This codes for CASSLRTGLAAFDEQFF.

This sequence joins TRBV25-1 and TRBJ2-5; 8 bases are shared with TRBD1. This CDR3 region has 16 residues. The junction had 13 bases not matched to a gene; V was cut back by 5 bases and J by 5 bases. The germline V gene encodes CDR1 MGHDK and CDR2 SYGVNS. This chain's CDR3 is CASSHPRTGRMETQYF. The CDR3 DNA reads TGTGCCAGCAGTCACCCCCGGACAGGGCGTATGGAGACCCAGTACTTC.

For the CDR3, the DNA is TGTGCCAGCAGTACCGGGGTGCCAGATACGCAGTATTTT. It specifies CASSTGVPDTQYF. V and J are TRBV28 and TRBJ2-3; D might be TRBD2 (5 bases). Germline V lookup: CDR1 MDHEN, CDR2 SYDVKM. The germline V and J ends were trimmed by 5 bases and 4 bases, with 10 bases remaining between them. The CDR3 covers 13 residues. Variable domain in full (rest from reference TRBV28 and TRBJ2-3): DVKVTQSSRYLVKRTGEKVFLECVQDMDHENMFWYRQDPGLGLRLIYFSYDVKMKEKGDIPEGYSVSREKKERFSLILESASTNQTSMYLCASSTGVPDTQYFGPGTRLTVL.

V and J are TRBV7-2 and TRBJ2-3, with D possibly being TRBD2 (5 bases). Deletions cut 6 bases from V and 4 bases from J, with 14 bases between. The CDR3 contains 14 residues. Per the germline V gene, CDR1 is SGHTA and CDR2 is FQGNSA. CDR3 sequence reads: CASRVGGSSDTQYF. CDR3 nucleotides: TGTGCCAGCAGGGTGGGCGGGTCTTCAGATACGCAGTATTTT.

The chain is built from TRBV28 and TRBJ1-3; D gene uncertain. The CDR3 is made up of 16 amino acids. The V and J ends lost 6 bases and 1 base respectively, with 16 bases between them. Germline lookup yields CDR1 MDHEN and CDR2 SYDVKM. The CDR3 loop is CASSDPTVTSGNTIYF. The DNA for the CDR3 is TGTGCCAGCAGCGACCCCACAGTAACTTCTGGAAACACCATATATTTT.

This chain uses TRBV13 with TRBJ1-4, with a possible D match to TRBD1 (5 bases). The CDR3 contains 14 residues. The V gene's germline CDR1 is PRHDT and CDR2 FYEKMQ (reference sequence). The ends were cut back, 5 bases at V and 7 bases at J, with 14 bases in the middle. The CDR3 is CASSRPGVGEKLFF. DNA of the CDR3: TGTGCCAGCAGCCGCCCGGGGGTCGGTGAAAAACTGTTTTTT.

This clone was detected a few times. At one boundary the junction diverges from the germline segment, which might be a read error. V is TRBV28 and J is TRBJ2-6; possibly TRBD2 for D (7 bases). Germline V CDR1 and CDR2: MDHEN, SYDVKM. The CDR3 extends over 15 amino acids. The CDR3 here is CASSTVYAGANGLTF. The CDR3 nucleotides are TGTGCCAGCAGTACCGTTTACGCGGGGGCCAACGGCCTGACTTTC. The full variable domain, rest sourced from reference TRBV28 and TRBJ2-6, is DVKVTQSSRYLVKRTGEKVFLECVQDMDHENMFWYRQDPGLGLRLIYFSYDVKMKEKGDIPEGYSVSREKKERFSLILESASTNQTSMYLCASSTVYAGANGLTFGAGSRLTVL.

The chain recombines TRBV18 with TRBJ2-1; 12 bases agree with TRBD2. The J segment lost 9 bases and the V segment lost 4 bases, leaving 4 bases of the junction unmatched. The germline V gene encodes CDR1 KGHSH and CDR2 LQKENI. This CDR3 is 14 amino acids long. The CDR3 DNA is TGTGCCAGCTCACAACTAGCGGGAGGAGGTGAGCAGTTCTTC. It specifies CASSQLAGGGEQFF.

V usage is TRBV7-9 and J usage is TRBJ2-7; D uncertain. This CDR3 is 14 amino acids long. Germline CDR1 and CDR2: SEHNR and FQNEAQ (reference sequence). V was shortened by 1 base and J by 0 bases, with 7 bases between the two germline ends. The CDR3 DNA reads TGTGCCAGCAGCTTAGGGTATAGCTCCTACGAGCAGTACTTC. As protein: CASSLGYSSYEQYF.

This chain uses TRBV6-5 with TRBJ1-1, with no clear D. This CDR3 has 12 residues. Per the germline V gene, CDR1 is MNHEY and CDR2 is SVGAGI. The V end lost 6 bases, the J end lost 8 bases, and 13 bases lay between the germline ends. CDR3 coding DNA: TGTGCCAGCAGACGATGGCGGGAAGAAGCTTTCTTT. Amino acid sequence: CASRRWREEAFF.

J is TRBJ1-5 and V is TRBV6-1; 11 bases are shared with TRBD1. Trimming cost V 6 bases and J 8 bases; bases outside gene matches: 3. CDR3 length equals 13 residues. Germline V gives CDR1 MNHNS, CDR2 SASEGT. For the CDR3, the DNA is TGTGCCAGCAGAGGACAGGGGGCTGAGCCCCAGCATTTT. Translation gives CASRGQGAEPQHF.